This TCR beta chain was found in a study of T cells in Graves' hyperthyroidism and ophthalmopathy. For the study at large: Initial diagnosis, before any treatment, was when peripheral blood was collected.

General study results and limits: Most expanded thyroid clonotypes above 0.001 also appeared in blood.

What was amplified from RNA transcripts were TCR beta CDR3 regions. TCR CDR3 underwent first-round RT-PCR with the HTBI primer set. TCRdb itself ran the multiplex PCR reads through MiXCR, one entry per CDR3 protein. Found here are more than 50,000 distinct CDR3 sequences, about 53% of them singletons; the top ten hold 3.3%. On this clonotype: Its target is unknown.

Germline loops: CDR1 SGHTA, CDR2 FQGTGA. The CDR3 loop spans 15 amino acids. V dropped 2 bases and J dropped 8 bases, with 15 bases sitting between them. The sequence was collected from a woman aged 60-70 years with Graves' ophthalmopathy. The V and J genes are TRBV7-3 and TRBJ1-4; a possible D gene is TRBD1 (6 bases). Sequenced: blood. CDR3 in DNA: TGTGCCAGCAGCTTAGTGGGGGCGCGAAGCGAAAAACTGTTTTTT. Translated: CASSLVGARSEKLFF.